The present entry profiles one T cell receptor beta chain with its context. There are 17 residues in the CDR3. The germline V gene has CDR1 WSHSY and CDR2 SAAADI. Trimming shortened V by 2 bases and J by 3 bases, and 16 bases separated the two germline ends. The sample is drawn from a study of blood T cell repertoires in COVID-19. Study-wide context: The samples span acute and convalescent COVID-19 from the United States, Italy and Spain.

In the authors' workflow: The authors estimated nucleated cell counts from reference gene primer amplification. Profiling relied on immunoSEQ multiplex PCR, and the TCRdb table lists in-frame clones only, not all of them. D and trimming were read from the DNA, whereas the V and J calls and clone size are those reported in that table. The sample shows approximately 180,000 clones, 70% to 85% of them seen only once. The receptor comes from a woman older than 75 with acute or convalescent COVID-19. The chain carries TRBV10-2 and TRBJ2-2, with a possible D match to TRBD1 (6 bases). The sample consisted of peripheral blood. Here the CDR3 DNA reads TGCGCCAGCAGTGAGAGTCAGCAGGGGACGGACACCGGGGAGCTGTTTTTT. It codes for CASSESQQGTDTGELFF.